Shown below are 31 T cell receptor beta chains from a single sample sequenced in a study of HIV-infected patients and healthy controls. Alpha and beta constant-region primers primed reverse transcription of around 500 ng RNA. Each of the alpha and beta chains got its own library through chain-specific third strand synthesis with indices. A single record per CDR3 protein comes from TCRdb applying MiXCR to the 5' RACE reads. The sample lists approximately 9,400 distinct CDR3 sequences, approximately 8.7% occurring once. Follow-up blood was drawn about 14 weeks, roughly three months, after antiretroviral therapy began. The repertoire came from unfractionated whole blood and reflected all unsorted peripheral T cells. The source was blood, collected during antiretroviral therapy. Receptors were obtained from an adult with HIV infection.

This chain joins TRBV2 and TRBJ1-1; D gene unclear. The CDR3 is 13 residues long. Germline CDR1 and CDR2: SNHLY and FYNNEI. Trimming shortened V by 6 bases and J by 0 bases, and 8 bases separated the two germline ends. CDR3 in DNA: TGTGCCAGCAGCGGGAGCATGAACACTGAAGCTTTCTTT. Translating gives CASSGSMNTEAFF.

Sample share makes this clonotype medium-sized. V and J are TRBV6-5 and TRBJ2-1; possibly TRBD2 for D (5 bases). Trimming took 6 bases from V and 9 from J, leaving 15 bases between them. CDR3 length equals 13 residues. CDR1 and CDR2 from the germline V gene are MNHEY and SVGAGI. CDR3 in amino acids: CASRADPSLEQFF. CDR3 nucleotide sequence: TGTGCCAGCAGAGCGGACCCCTCTCTTGAGCAGTTCTTC.

Sample share makes this clonotype medium-sized. The chain is built from TRBV5-1 and TRBJ2-5; 8 bases line up with TRBD2. The CDR3 consists of 15 residues. The V and J ends lost 2 bases and 5 bases, in that order; junction bases with no gene match: 8. The germline CDR1 and CDR2 sequences are SGHRS and YFSETQ. The CDR3 DNA is TGCGCCAGCAGCTTACAGCGGGGGCCCGGGGAGACCCAGTACTTC. This gives the protein CASSLQRGPGETQYF.

In this sample, this clonotype turned up many times. J is TRBJ1-1 and V is TRBV15, with D perhaps TRBD1 (6 bases). The CDR3 loop spans 16 amino acids. V was trimmed by 2 bases and J by 3 bases, leaving 16 bases between them. Germline-derived CDR1 and CDR2 are LNHNV and YYDKDF (reference sequence). The CDR3 protein is CATSRPGGGFYTEAFF. CDR3 in DNA: TGTGCCACCAGCAGACCCGGCGGGGGCTTCTACACTGAAGCTTTCTTT.

This clonotype was seen ten or more times. The chain employs TRBV7-9 and TRBJ2-7; TRBD1 or TRBD2 may be the D gene (5 bases each). The germline V gene encodes CDR1 SEHNR and CDR2 FQNEAQ (reference sequence). This CDR3 has 14 residues. V lost 5 bases and J 2 bases, leaving 13 bases between the germline ends. CDR3 loop: CASSPRGWPYEQYF. Written as DNA, the CDR3 is TGTGCCAGCAGCCCTCGGGGCTGGCCCTACGAGCAGTACTTC. Complete variable domain (other parts from reference TRBV7-9 and TRBJ2-7): DTGVSQNPRHKITKRGQNVTFRCDPISEHNRLYWYRQTLGQGPEFLTYFQNEAQLEKSRLLSDRFSAERPKGSFSTLEIQRTEQGDSAMYLCASSPRGWPYEQYFGPGTRLTVT.

By share, this clonotype ranks as medium-sized. The rearrangement links TRBV4-1 to TRBJ2-2; a weak D match, TRBD2 (5 bases). Trimming took off 4 bases at V and 1 base at J, with 13 bases between the two ends. This CDR3 is built from 16 residues. Germline lookup yields CDR1 MGHRA and CDR2 YSYEKL. The CDR3 loop reads CASSREGGRNTGELFF. The CDR3 DNA is TGCGCCAGCAGCCGCGAAGGAGGACGGAACACCGGGGAGCTGTTTTTT.

This clonotype was seen at least ten times. The CDR3 loop is CASSSGTSTETQYF. DNA of the CDR3: TGTGCCAGCAGTTCCGGGACTAGCACAGAGACCCAGTACTTC. The chain recombines TRBV28 with TRBJ2-5; 9 nucleotides agree with TRBD2. The germline CDR1 and CDR2 sequences are MDHEN and SYDVKM. The V gene end was trimmed by 4 bases and the J gene end by 4 bases; junction bases not matched to a gene: 4. CDR3 length equals 14 residues.

Within the sample, this clonotype is medium-sized (0.01 to 0.1%). V gene TRBV7-2 combines with J gene TRBJ2-2, with D hard to call. Trimming stripped 4 bases from V and 4 bases from J, with 10 bases between. CDR3 length: 14 residues. From germline, CDR1 is SGHTA and CDR2 FQGNSA. CDR3 region: CASSSNRATGELFF. The CDR3 bases are TGTGCCAGCAGCTCCAACAGAGCCACCGGGGAGCTGTTTTTT.

This clonotype was observed many times. The rearrangement links TRBV7-3 to TRBJ2-2; D gene unclear. The V end lost 4 bases, the J end lost 2 bases, and 11 bases lay between the germline ends. Germline V CDR1 and CDR2: SGHTA, FQGTGA. The CDR3 runs to 15 residues. The CDR3: CASSSGPDNTGELFF. DNA of the CDR3: TGTGCCAGCAGCTCCGGACCTGACAACACCGGGGAGCTGTTTTTT.

The sample holds many counts of this clonotype. The chain is built from TRBV25-1 and TRBJ1-2; maybe TRBD1 (5 bases). CDR1 and CDR2 from the germline V gene are MGHDK and SYGVNS. V was pared by 5 bases and J by 7 bases, with 29 bases between. The CDR3 is made up of 18 amino acids. The CDR3 nucleotides read TGTGCCAGCAGTCCCTATGACGAGGCGACCAGGGCAGTAGGTGGCTACACCTTC. It codes for CASSPYDEATRAVGGYTF.

In its sample, this clonotype ranks as medium-sized (0.01 to 0.1%). The CDR3 protein is CASSLGTTGYGYTF. DNA for the CDR3: TGTGCCAGCAGCTTAGGGACGACAGGGTATGGCTACACCTTC. V usage is TRBV7-9 and J usage is TRBJ1-2; 7 bases match TRBD1. Germline CDR1 SEHNR, CDR2 FQNEAQ (reference sequence). The V segment lost 1 base and the J segment 5 bases; nucleotides outside the gene matches: 4. CDR3 length: 14 residues.

This chain connects TRBV6-2 or TRBV6-3 to TRBJ2-3; D remains ambiguous. The CDR3 has 11 residues. The germline V gene has CDR1 MNHEY and CDR2 SVGEGT. V lost 4 bases to trimming and J lost 5 bases, with 4 bases between them. CDR3 in amino acids: CASSLIDTQYF. Here the CDR3 DNA reads TGTGCCAGCAGTTTAATAGATACGCAGTATTTT.

This clonotype was observed a handful of times. The genes are TRBV7-9 and TRBJ2-3, with 8 bases identical to TRBD2. Per germline, CDR1 SEHNR and CDR2 FQNEAQ (reference sequence). This CDR3 has 16 amino acids. V shed 5 bases and J 6 bases; nucleotides not matched to a gene: 13. The CDR3: CASSPFGAGDRDTQYF. CDR3 DNA: TGTGCCAGCAGCCCCTTCGGAGCGGGGGACCGGGATACGCAGTATTTT.

In this sample, this clonotype is medium-sized. The J gene is TRBJ2-5, the V gene TRBV20-1; 9 bases match TRBD2. CDR3 length: 14 residues. The V segment lost 6 bases and the J segment 0 bases; nucleotides outside the gene matches: 5. CDR1 and CDR2 from the germline V gene are DFQATT and SNEGSKA (reference sequence). The CDR3 bases are TGCAGTGCCAGCGGACTAGCGTACCAAGAGACCCAGTACTTC. It translates to CSASGLAYQETQYF.

This clonotype was counted between two and nine times. The gene calls are TRBV5-6 and TRBJ1-1; D is undetermined. The germline CDR1 and CDR2 sequences are SGHDT and YYEEEE. Trimming shortened V by 1 base and J by 5 bases, and 6 bases separated the two germline ends. The CDR3 covers 12 residues. Written as DNA, the CDR3 is TGTGCCAGCAGCTTGAGTGGGACTGAAGCTTTCTTT. Encoded protein: CASSLSGTEAFF.

In its sample, this clonotype was seen many times. This sequence joins TRBV4-1 and TRBJ1-1; D not certain. V gave up 0 bases and J gave up 2 bases, with 7 bases separating them. The CDR3 loop spans 14 amino acids. CDR1 is MGHRA, CDR2 YSYEKL, per germline. The CDR3 coding sequence is TGCGCCAGCAGCCAAGAAGGGAGAAACACTGAAGCTTTCTTT. Encoded protein: CASSQEGRNTEAFF.

This clonotype was found many times. This chain joins TRBV7-2 and TRBJ2-3; no firm D call. This CDR3 has 12 residues. V gave up 5 bases and J gave up 14 bases, with 17 bases separating them. Germline-derived CDR1 and CDR2 are SGHTA and FQGNSA. CDR3 protein: CASSPIALTLYF. Written as DNA, the CDR3 is TGTGCCAGCAGCCCAATAGCCCTCACGTTGTATTTT.

Ten or more counts support this clonotype. This chain connects TRBV6-2 or TRBV6-3 to TRBJ2-2; TRBD2 aligns across 9 bases. The germline CDR1 and CDR2 sequences are MNHEY and SVGEGT. V was pared by 2 bases and J by 0 bases, with 7 bases of the junction left unmatched. This CDR3 spans 18 amino acids. The CDR3 is CASSYAALAGTNTGELFF. The CDR3 region has the DNA TGTGCCAGCAGTTACGCCGCTCTAGCGGGAACGAACACCGGGGAGCTGTTTTTT.

By share, this clonotype ranks as medium-sized. The chain couples TRBV2 to TRBJ2-3; tentatively, D is TRBD1 (6 bases). V was pared by 6 bases and J by 2 bases, with 18 bases between. Germline lookup yields CDR1 SNHLY and CDR2 FYNNEI. The CDR3 totals 16 residues. CDR3 sequence: CASRGTGSRATDTQYF. For the CDR3, the DNA is TGTGCCAGCAGGGGAACAGGGTCCCGAGCCACAGATACGCAGTATTTT.

This clonotype was observed at least ten times. The V call is TRBV5-4, the J call TRBJ2-3; TRBD2 matches 13 bases. The length of the CDR3 is 16 residues. Germline-derived CDR1 and CDR2 are SGHNT and YYREEE (reference sequence). Trimming at V came to 4 bases and at J to 2 bases, leaving 4 bases not matched to a gene. In nucleotides, the CDR3 is TGTGCCAGCAGCCTCGGACTAGCGGGAGCCACAGATACGCAGTATTTT. It yields the protein CASSLGLAGATDTQYF.

This clonotype was found many times. This chain uses TRBV7-9 with TRBJ2-7; TRBD1 matches at 9 bases. V trimming: 10 bases; J trimming: 2 bases; junction bases outside the gene matches: 9. Germline assignment: CDR1 SEHNR and CDR2 FQNEAQ (reference sequence). The CDR3 extends over 14 amino acids. CDR3 sequence (DNA): TGTGCCACCTCTCGGGACAGGGTACCCTACGAGCAGTACTTC. Its protein is CATSRDRVPYEQYF.

Sample share makes this clonotype medium-sized. The chain uses TRBV5-1 and TRBJ2-3; TRBD2 aligns across 9 bases. In germline, CDR1 is SGHRS, CDR2 YFSETQ. The V gene end was trimmed by 7 bases and the J gene end by 1 base; junction bases not matched to a gene: 7. This CDR3 contains 15 residues. CDR3 sequence (DNA): TGCGCCAGCTCATGGACTAGCGTCGGCACAGATACGCAGTATTTT. Its protein product is CASSWTSVGTDTQYF.

This clonotype is medium-sized. The chain links TRBV4-1 to TRBJ2-7; 7 nucleotides line up with TRBD1. The CDR3 has 15 amino acids. Looked up from germline, CDR1 is MGHRA and CDR2 is YSYEKL. The V gene end was trimmed by 1 base and the J gene end by 4 bases; junction bases not matched to a gene: 7. DNA of the CDR3: TGCGCCAGCAGCCAAGTAGTAGGGGGCAAATACGAGCAGTACTTC. Its protein product is CASSQVVGGKYEQYF.

This clonotype is medium-sized. This sequence joins TRBV28 and TRBJ2-3; D gene ambiguous. This CDR3 spans 12 amino acids. Trimming took off 5 bases at V and 8 bases at J, with 11 bases between the two ends. Germline V lookup: CDR1 MDHEN, CDR2 SYDVKM. CDR3 coding DNA: TGTGCCAGCAGTGGCCCAAGAGGTACGCAGTATTTT. Translated, it gives CASSGPRGTQYF.

This clonotype is medium-sized within its sample. This chain links TRBV4-1 with TRBJ2-7, with 10 bases aligning to TRBD1. The CDR3 length is 15 residues. V lost 2 bases, J lost 7 bases, and 8 bases stayed unmatched. From germline, CDR1 is MGHRA and CDR2 YSYEKL. CDR3 protein: CASSQHETGGREQYF. In DNA, the CDR3 is TGCGCCAGCAGCCAACATGAGACAGGGGGCAGAGAGCAGTACTTC.

By frequency in the sample, this clonotype is medium-sized. The V gene is TRBV5-4, the J gene TRBJ1-1; no definite D call. Germline CDR1 SGHNT, CDR2 YYREEE (reference sequence). Trimming took 4 bases from V and 4 from J, leaving 11 bases between them. This CDR3 has 13 amino acids. CDR3 bases: TGTGCCAGCAGCCCAGGCGACGGCACTGAAGCTTTCTTT. Amino acids: CASSPGDGTEAFF.

This clonotype has at least ten counts. The chain links TRBV20-1 to TRBJ2-5; 13 nucleotides agree with TRBD2. After removal of 6 bases from V and 2 bases from J, the junction contained 18 bases not matched to a gene. The germline V gene has CDR1 DFQATT and CDR2 SNEGSKA (reference sequence). The CDR3 loop spans 19 amino acids. The CDR3 protein is CSAPSVWTSGRSGQETQYF. CDR3 nucleotides: TGCAGTGCCCCTTCCGTCTGGACTAGCGGGAGAAGCGGGCAAGAGACCCAGTACTTC.

V is TRBV3-1 and J is TRBJ2-3; possibly TRBD2 for D (6 bases). Trimming removed 4 bases at V and 6 bases at J, with 17 bases between. The germline gives CDR1 LGHDT, CDR2 YNNKEL (reference sequence). This CDR3 contains 15 residues. Here the CDR3 DNA reads TGTGCCAGCAGCCCCGGGGTGACTAGTACTGATACGCAGTATTTT. Its protein product is CASSPGVTSTDTQYF.

The table lists this clonotype with many counts. The chain combines TRBV4-2 with TRBJ2-1; D is possibly TRBD2 (5 bases). The CDR3 loop spans 17 amino acids. Germline-derived CDR1 and CDR2 are LGHNA and YNFKEQ. The V gene lost 0 bases and the J gene lost 8 bases, with 20 bases spanning the gap. CDR3 in DNA: TGTGCCAGCAGCCAAGAAAGCTGGGAGCCGGTTTTAGATGAGCAGTTCTTC. It is translated as CASSQESWEPVLDEQFF.

This clonotype was seen only a few times. This chain uses TRBV10-3 with TRBJ2-1; D gene ambiguous. V was clipped by 0 bases and J by 9 bases, with 3 bases between them. This CDR3 has 11 amino acids. Germline V CDR1 and CDR2: ENHRY, SYGVKD. As DNA, the CDR3 is TGTGCCATCAGTGAGTCGGTTGAGCAGTTCTTC. It codes for CAISESVEQFF.

In this sample, this clonotype turned up many times. This chain links TRBV2 with TRBJ1-4; D is ambiguous. The CDR3 contains 12 residues. The germline V gene has CDR1 SNHLY and CDR2 FYNNEI. Trimming removed 4 bases at V and 7 bases at J, with 7 bases between. The DNA of the CDR3 is TGTGCCAGCAGTGTACTAAGTGAAAAACTGTTTTTT. This gives the protein CASSVLSEKLFF.